This entry lists 27 T cell receptor beta chains sequenced from one sample in a study of human versus mouse CDR3 diversity and MHC coevolution (dated by TCRdb to between 2016 and 2019). Libraries were prepared through the immunoSEQ multiplex PCR assay. TCRdb's version of the immuneACCESS table is confined to in-frame rearrangements and falls short of the full clone set. An unresolved V gene accounts for under half of the shortfall where checked; the remainder is of unknown origin. In all, the sample holds around 77,000 clones, and roughly 90% of those were seen once. The ten largest account for around 0.15% of the sample. Material for sequencing was naive CD4+ T cells from blood. This specimen's cell subset or site label, interpreted: CD45RO-negative CD62L-positive naive CD4 T cells. The receptors were sampled from a person aged 30-69 years in good health.

This chain connects TRBV11-2 to TRBJ1-1; D is uncertain. Germline V CDR1 and CDR2: SGHAT, FQNNGV. CDR3 length: 16 amino acids. Trimming pared 3 bases from V and 5 bases from J, leaving 19 bases between. CDR3 in amino acids: CASSFRDVSGGTEAFF. CDR3 nucleotides: TGTGCCAGCAGCTTCCGTGATGTTTCGGGAGGGACTGAAGCTTTCTTT.

V gene TRBV28 combines with J gene TRBJ1-5; 9 bases are shared with TRBD1. From germline, CDR1 is MDHEN and CDR2 SYDVKM. With 5 bases clipped from V and 4 bases from J, the junction kept 12 bases outside the gene matches. The CDR3 is 17 residues long. The CDR3 DNA reads as TGTGCCAGCAGTCCTCGCCCCGGGACAGGGAGAAATCAGCCCCAGCATTTT. It encodes CASSPRPGTGRNQPQHF.

The chain couples TRBV30 to TRBJ2-3; 10 positions match TRBD2. The CDR3 extends over 15 amino acids. CDR1 and CDR2 (germline): GTSNPN, SVGIG (reference sequence). With 6 bases clipped from V and 7 bases from J, the junction kept 13 bases outside the gene matches. CDR3 protein: CACNWLAGVANTQYF. The CDR3 DNA is TGTGCCTGCAATTGGCTAGCGGGAGTCGCGAATACGCAGTATTTT.

The chain employs TRBV5-1 and TRBJ2-5; TRBD1 might be the D (6 bases). Gene TRBJ2-7 matches the end of the DNA better, so the J call may be wrong. The CDR3 runs 15 residues. CDR1 SGHRS and CDR2 YFSETQ come from the germline V gene. The CDR3: CASSLAGTRDYEQYF. The CDR3 DNA reads TGCGCCAGCAGCCTAGCCGGGACACGGGATTACGAGCAGTACTTC.

The rearrangement uses TRBV19 and TRBJ2-7, with a tentative D call TRBD1 (5 bases). V dropped 5 bases and J dropped 0 bases, with 14 bases sitting between them. Germline assignment: CDR1 LNHDA and CDR2 SQIVND (reference sequence). The CDR3 totals 15 residues. The CDR3 reads CASSPKQGGSYEQYF. Here the CDR3 DNA reads TGTGCCAGTAGTCCCAAGCAGGGTGGCTCCTACGAGCAGTACTTC. Variable domain in full (rest from reference TRBV19 and TRBJ2-7): DGGITQSPKYLFRKEGQNVTLSCEQNLNHDAMYWYRQDPGQGLRLIYYSQIVNDFQKGDIAEGYSVSREKKESFPLTVTSAQKNPTAFYLCASSPKQGGSYEQYFGPGTRLTVT.

This rearrangement joins TRBV19 to TRBJ1-1; 7 bases are shared with TRBD1. The CDR3 loop spans 16 amino acids. The germline V gene has CDR1 LNHDA and CDR2 SQIVND (reference sequence). Trimming at V came to 5 bases and at J to 1 base, leaving 10 bases not matched to a gene. CDR3 in DNA: TGTGCCAGTAGTTGGGGACAGCCCTTGAGGAACACTGAAGCTTTCTTT. Its translation: CASSWGQPLRNTEAFF.

This chain connects TRBV5-6 to TRBJ2-7; TRBD1 matches 9 bases. Losses at the gene ends were 3 bases for V and 7 bases for J; bases not matched to a gene: 17. The CDR3 loop spans 17 amino acids. Germline loops: CDR1 SGHDT, CDR2 YYEEEE. The DNA of the CDR3 is TGTGCCAGCAGCTCCGCTCCGGGACAGGGCCCATTGGGTGAGCAGTACTTC. Translated: CASSSAPGQGPLGEQYF.

The chain couples TRBV18 to TRBJ2-7; D is unclear. The CDR3 is 14 amino acids. The V end lost 3 bases, the J end lost 6 bases, and 15 bases lay between the germline ends. The germline gives CDR1 KGHSH, CDR2 LQKENI. This CDR3 reads CASSPLQGVGEQYF. The DNA for the CDR3 is TGTGCCAGCTCACCCCTTCAAGGAGTGGGCGAGCAGTACTTC.

This chain uses TRBV6-1 with TRBJ2-5, with 8 positions matching TRBD2. Judging by the DNA end, TRBJ2-7 fits better; the J call may be wrong. This CDR3 region has 15 residues. Germline lookup yields CDR1 MNHNS and CDR2 SASEGT. CDR3: CASSEERGLSYEQYF. The CDR3 region has the DNA TGTGCCAGCAGTGAGGAGCGGGGGTTGAGCTACGAGCAGTACTTC.

The V call is TRBV21-1, the J call TRBJ2-7; no DNA check was done on the table's D call, TRBD2. TRBV21-1 is marked as a pseudogene. CDR3 length equals 15 residues. CDR3 nucleotides: TGTGCCAGCAACGGCGGGACTAGCGGGGTGTACGAGCAGTACTTC. It specifies CASNGGTSGVYEQYF.

The chain has TRBV5-1 and TRBJ1-2; 9 bases map to TRBD1. Unmatched junction bases numbered 5, after V lost 5 bases and J lost 0 bases. CDR1 and CDR2 (germline): SGHRS, YFSETQ. CDR3 length: 15 residues. The CDR3 reads CASRPGTGPNYGYTF. Written as DNA, the CDR3 is TGCGCCAGCAGGCCGGGGACAGGGCCTAACTATGGCTACACCTTC.

The chain carries TRBV5-1 and TRBJ2-1, with 8 bases aligning to TRBD1. V trimming: 4 bases; J trimming: 5 bases; junction bases outside the gene matches: 8. The CDR3 consists of 15 residues. Germline lookup yields CDR1 SGHRS and CDR2 YFSETQ. CDR3 nucleotide sequence: TGCGCCAGCAGCACCGGACAGGGTACTCACAATGAGCAGTTCTTC. This encodes CASSTGQGTHNEQFF.

This chain's CDR3 is CASSLGSSGSSYNEQFF. CDR3 sequence (DNA): TGTGCCAGCAGCTTGGGGTCTAGCGGGAGCTCCTACAATGAGCAGTTCTTC. The chain carries TRBV5-4 and TRBJ2-1, with 10 bases that match TRBD2. The CDR3 covers 17 residues. With 0 bases clipped from V and 0 bases from J, the junction kept 3 bases outside the gene matches. Per germline, CDR1 SGHNT and CDR2 YYREEE (reference sequence).

The J gene is TRBJ2-1, the V gene TRBV7-9; TRBD2 might be the D (5 bases). Trimming stripped 1 base from V and 15 bases from J, with 22 bases between. The CDR3 runs to 15 residues. CDR1 is SEHNR and CDR2 is FQNEAQ in the germline V gene (reference sequence). Here the CDR3 reads CASSLGRAVGSHTFF. DNA for the CDR3: TGTGCCAGCAGCTTAGGGCGGGCGGTGGGTAGCCACACGTTCTTC. Combining the CDR3 with reference TRBV7-9 and TRBJ2-1 gives the whole variable domain DTGVSQNPRHKITKRGQNVTFRCDPISEHNRLYWYRQTLGQGPEFLTYFQNEAQLEKSRLLSDRFSAERPKGSFSTLEIQRTEQGDSAMYLCASSLGRAVGSHTFFGPGTRLTVL.

The J gene is TRBJ1-1, the V gene TRBV28; D might be TRBD1 (6 bases). The germline CDR1 and CDR2 sequences are MDHEN and SYDVKM. This CDR3 contains 16 residues. Deletions cut 2 bases from V and 4 bases from J, with 17 bases between. The CDR3 bases are TGTGCCAGCAGTTTAAGGCCCCCCAGGGGTGGCACTGAAGCTTTCTTT. Its protein product is CASSLRPPRGGTEAFF.

The V gene is TRBV6-8, the J gene TRBJ2-3; 15 bases match TRBD2. This CDR3 is built from 18 residues. The germline CDR1 and CDR2 sequences are MNHGY and SAAAGT. Germline trimming cut 6 bases from V and 2 bases from J; bases unmatched to any gene: 9. CDR3 sequence reads: CASRRGLAGGPFTDTQYF. Written as DNA, the CDR3 is TGTGCCAGCAGAAGAGGACTAGCGGGGGGGCCCTTCACAGATACGCAGTATTTT.

The genes are TRBV7-9 and TRBJ2-5, with D unclear. CDR1 and CDR2 from the germline V gene are SEHNR and FQNEAQ (reference sequence). The CDR3 has 14 amino acids. Trimming cost V 7 bases and J 4 bases, with 16 bases left between them. In DNA form, the CDR3 reads TGTGCCAGCACCATACCCGCGGCTGGAGAGACCCAGTACTTC. Protein product: CASTIPAAGETQYF.

The genes are TRBV11-2 and TRBJ2-5, with D possibly being TRBD1 (6 bases). This CDR3 has 13 residues. The ends were cut back, 4 bases at V and 4 bases at J, with 10 bases in the middle. Germline V gene data show CDR1 as SGHAT and CDR2 as FQNNGV. CDR3 DNA sequence: TGTGCCAGCAGCTCGGACAGAAGAGAGACCCAGTACTTC. Translating it yields CASSSDRRETQYF.

For the CDR3, the DNA is TGTGCCAGCAGGGGCGCGGGAGGGCACGAGCAGTACTTC. It translates to CASRGAGGHEQYF. The rearrangement joins TRBV11-2 to TRBJ2-7; TRBD2 matches 9 bases. The germline CDR1 and CDR2 sequences are SGHAT and FQNNGV. The ends lost 6 bases at V and 5 bases at J; junction bases unmatched: 5. This CDR3 spans 13 amino acids.

This sequence joins TRBV13 and TRBJ2-1, with 14 bases fitting TRBD2. The CDR3 has 20 residues. CDR1 and CDR2 (germline): PRHDT, FYEKMQ (reference sequence). The junction had 15 bases not matched to a gene; V was cut back by 5 bases and J by 3 bases. Here the CDR3 DNA reads TGTGCCAGCAGCCCAGGGAGGGTGACTAGCGGGAGGGCCGTCTACAATGAGCAGTTCTTC. This gives the protein CASSPGRVTSGRAVYNEQFF.

V gene TRBV6-1 combines with J gene TRBJ1-2; D might be TRBD1 (6 bases). Trimming stripped 3 bases from V and 4 bases from J, with 18 bases between. This CDR3 has 16 residues. Germline CDR1 and CDR2: MNHNS and SASEGT. The DNA of the CDR3 is TGTGCCAGCAGTGATCACAAGGGGGGGATCGCCTATGGCTACACCTTC. This codes for CASSDHKGGIAYGYTF.

The chain employs TRBV27 and TRBJ1-2, with 7 bases fitting TRBD1. V shed 4 bases and J 6 bases; nucleotides not matched to a gene: 11. CDR3 length: 15 amino acids. Per the germline V gene, CDR1 is MNHEY and CDR2 is SMNVEV (reference sequence). The CDR3 loop reads CASSSLRDRKDGYTF. DNA of the CDR3: TGTGCCAGCAGTTCCCTCCGGGACAGAAAAGATGGCTACACCTTC.

The chain recombines TRBV5-1 with TRBJ1-1; perhaps TRBD1 as D (5 bases). The germline V gene has CDR1 SGHRS and CDR2 YFSETQ. The CDR3 contains 13 residues. V was cut by 5 bases and J by 5 bases, with 13 bases left in between. The CDR3 DNA reads as TGCGCCAGCAGTAGGGGTATAGGAACTGAAGCTTTCTTT. Amino acids: CASSRGIGTEAFF.

The chain uses TRBV19 and TRBJ1-1, with a possible D match to TRBD1 (5 bases). CDR1 and CDR2 (germline): LNHDA, SQIVND (reference sequence). The CDR3 totals 15 residues. The V gene lost 10 bases and the J gene lost 0 bases, with 18 bases spanning the gap. CDR3 sequence (DNA): TGTGCCACCCTTGCGGGGGTAGGGATGAACACTGAAGCTTTCTTT. This codes for CATLAGVGMNTEAFF.

This chain connects TRBV5-6 to TRBJ1-6, with a possible D match to TRBD1 (5 bases). From germline, CDR1 is SGHDT and CDR2 YYEEEE. Trimming took 0 bases from V and 2 from J, leaving 12 bases between them. CDR3 length equals 17 residues. The CDR3 is CASSLGTATAYNSPLHF. The CDR3 DNA follows: TGTGCCAGCAGCTTGGGTACGGCGACAGCCTATAATTCACCCCTCCACTTT.

This CDR3 is CASSLLAGGRIYNEQFF. Here the CDR3 DNA reads TGTGCCAGCAGCTTACTAGCGGGAGGCCGAATCTACAATGAGCAGTTCTTC. The chain links TRBV5-6 to TRBJ2-1; the match to TRBD2 covers 12 bases. CDR1 is SGHDT, CDR2 YYEEEE, per germline. The CDR3 runs 17 residues. Trimming at V came to 2 bases and at J to 3 bases, leaving 6 bases not matched to a gene.

The gene calls are TRBV19 and TRBJ1-2; 9 nucleotides line up with TRBD1. V lost 11 bases, J lost 3 bases, and 13 bases stayed unmatched. The CDR3 sequence is 15 residues long. Germline V gives CDR1 LNHDA, CDR2 SQIVND (reference sequence). The DNA of the CDR3 is TGTGCCGCCCACGGGACAGGGATCTTGTACTATGGCTACACCTTC. This gives the protein CAAHGTGILYYGYTF.